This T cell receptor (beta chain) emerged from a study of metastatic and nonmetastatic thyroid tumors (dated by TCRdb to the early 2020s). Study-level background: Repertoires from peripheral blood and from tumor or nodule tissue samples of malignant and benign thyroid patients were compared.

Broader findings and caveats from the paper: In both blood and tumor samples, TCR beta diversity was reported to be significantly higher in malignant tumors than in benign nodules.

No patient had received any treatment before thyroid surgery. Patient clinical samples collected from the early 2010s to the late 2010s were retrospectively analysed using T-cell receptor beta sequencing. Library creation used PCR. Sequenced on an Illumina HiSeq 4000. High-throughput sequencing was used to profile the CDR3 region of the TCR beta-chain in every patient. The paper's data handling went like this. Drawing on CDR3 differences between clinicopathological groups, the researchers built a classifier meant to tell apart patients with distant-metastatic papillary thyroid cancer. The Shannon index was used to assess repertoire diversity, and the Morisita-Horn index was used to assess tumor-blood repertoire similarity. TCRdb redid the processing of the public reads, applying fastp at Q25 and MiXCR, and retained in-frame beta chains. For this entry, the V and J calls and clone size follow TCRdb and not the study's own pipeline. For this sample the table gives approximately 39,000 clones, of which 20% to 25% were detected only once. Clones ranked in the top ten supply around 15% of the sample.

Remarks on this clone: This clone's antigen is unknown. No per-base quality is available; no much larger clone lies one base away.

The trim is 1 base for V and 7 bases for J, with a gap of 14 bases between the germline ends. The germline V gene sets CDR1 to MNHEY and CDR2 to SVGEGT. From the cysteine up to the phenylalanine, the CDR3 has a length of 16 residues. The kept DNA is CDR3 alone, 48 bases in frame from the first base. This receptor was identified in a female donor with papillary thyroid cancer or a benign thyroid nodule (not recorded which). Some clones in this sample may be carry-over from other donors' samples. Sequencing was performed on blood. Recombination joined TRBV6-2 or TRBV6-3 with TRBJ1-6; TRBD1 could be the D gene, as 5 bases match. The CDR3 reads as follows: CASSYFATAANSPLHF. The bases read TGTGCCAGCAGTTACTTTGCGACAGCGGCGAATTCACCCCTCCACTTT.